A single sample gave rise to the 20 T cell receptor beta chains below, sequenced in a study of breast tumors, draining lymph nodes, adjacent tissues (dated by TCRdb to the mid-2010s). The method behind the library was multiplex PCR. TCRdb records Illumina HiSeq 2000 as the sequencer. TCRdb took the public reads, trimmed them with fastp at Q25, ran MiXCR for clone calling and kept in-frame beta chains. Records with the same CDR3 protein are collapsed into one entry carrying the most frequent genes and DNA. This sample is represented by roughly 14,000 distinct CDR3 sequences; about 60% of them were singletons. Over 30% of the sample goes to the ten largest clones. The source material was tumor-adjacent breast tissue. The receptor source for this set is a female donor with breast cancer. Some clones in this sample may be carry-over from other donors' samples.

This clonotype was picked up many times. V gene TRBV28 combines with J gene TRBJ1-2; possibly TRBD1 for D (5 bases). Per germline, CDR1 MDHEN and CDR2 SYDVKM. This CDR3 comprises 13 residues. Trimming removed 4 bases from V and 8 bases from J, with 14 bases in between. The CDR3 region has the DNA TGTGCCAGCAGTTCAACCGGGACCGCCGGCTACACCTTC. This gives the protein CASSSTGTAGYTF.

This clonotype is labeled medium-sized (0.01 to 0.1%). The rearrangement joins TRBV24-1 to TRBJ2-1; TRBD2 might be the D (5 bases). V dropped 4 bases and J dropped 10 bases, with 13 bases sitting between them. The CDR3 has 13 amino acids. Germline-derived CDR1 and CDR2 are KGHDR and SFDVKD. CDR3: CATSDDERREQFF. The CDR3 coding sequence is TGTGCCACCAGTGACGATGAGAGGAGGGAGCAGTTCTTC.

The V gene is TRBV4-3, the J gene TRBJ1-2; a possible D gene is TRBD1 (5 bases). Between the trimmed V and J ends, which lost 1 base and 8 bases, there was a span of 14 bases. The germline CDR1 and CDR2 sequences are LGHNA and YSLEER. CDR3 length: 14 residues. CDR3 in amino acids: CASSQGDGRLGYTF. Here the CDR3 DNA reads TGCGCCAGCAGCCAAGGGGACGGCCGCCTGGGCTACACCTTC.

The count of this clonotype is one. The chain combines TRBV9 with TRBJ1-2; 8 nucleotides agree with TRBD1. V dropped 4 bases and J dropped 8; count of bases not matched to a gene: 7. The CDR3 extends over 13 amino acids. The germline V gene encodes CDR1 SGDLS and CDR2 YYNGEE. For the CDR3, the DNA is TGTGCCAGCAGCCCAGGGGGCGGAGAAGGCTACACCTTC. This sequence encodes CASSPGGGEGYTF.

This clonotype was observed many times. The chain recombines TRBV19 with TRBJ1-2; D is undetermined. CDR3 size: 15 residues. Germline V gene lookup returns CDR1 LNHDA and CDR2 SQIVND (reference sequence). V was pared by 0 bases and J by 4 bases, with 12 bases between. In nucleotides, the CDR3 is TGTGCCAGTAGTATAGATGGAAAAAGGCTCTATGGCTACACCTTC. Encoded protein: CASSIDGKRLYGYTF.

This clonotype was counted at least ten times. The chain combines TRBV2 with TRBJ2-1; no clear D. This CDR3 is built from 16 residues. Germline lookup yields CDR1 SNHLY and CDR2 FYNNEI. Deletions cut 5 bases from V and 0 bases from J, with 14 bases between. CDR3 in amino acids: CASSRPVTSSYNEQFF. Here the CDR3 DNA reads TGTGCCAGCAGTCGCCCGGTAACCAGCTCCTACAATGAGCAGTTCTTC.

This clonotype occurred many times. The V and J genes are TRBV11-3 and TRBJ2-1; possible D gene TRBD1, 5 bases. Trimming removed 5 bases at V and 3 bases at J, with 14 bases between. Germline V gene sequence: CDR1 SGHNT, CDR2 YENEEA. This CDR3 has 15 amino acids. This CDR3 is CASSRFLDSYNEQFF. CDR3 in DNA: TGTGCCAGCAGCCGATTTCTTGACAGCTACAATGAGCAGTTCTTC.

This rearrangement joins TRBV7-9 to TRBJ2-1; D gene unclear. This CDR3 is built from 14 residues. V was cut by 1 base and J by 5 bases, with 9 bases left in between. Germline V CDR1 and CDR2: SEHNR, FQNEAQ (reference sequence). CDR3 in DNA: TGTGCCAGCAGCTTAGTTGTCGCGAACAATGAGCAGTTCTTC. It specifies CASSLVVANNEQFF.

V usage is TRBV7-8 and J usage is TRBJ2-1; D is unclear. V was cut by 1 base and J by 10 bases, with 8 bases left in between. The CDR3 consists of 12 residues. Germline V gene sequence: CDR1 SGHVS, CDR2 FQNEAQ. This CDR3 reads CASSLGGSEQFF. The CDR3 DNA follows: TGTGCCAGCAGCTTAGGGGGTAGCGAGCAGTTCTTC.

CDR3 sequence (DNA): TGTGCCAGCAGCCGCCGGCCGGGACCACAATCCGGGGAGCTGTTTTTT. Residues: CASSRRPGPQSGELFF. The chain is built from TRBV4-2 and TRBJ2-2; D possibly uses TRBD1 or TRBD2 (5 bases each). CDR3 length: 16 amino acids. V was shortened by 4 bases and J by 6 bases, with 18 bases between the two germline ends. CDR1 is LGHNA, CDR2 YNFKEQ, per germline.

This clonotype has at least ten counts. This CDR3 is CASSRDTLVGKLFF. As DNA, the CDR3 is TGTGCCAGCAGTCGAGACACCTTAGTCGGAAAACTGTTTTTT. V is TRBV6-5 and J is TRBJ1-4; no clear D gene. The CDR3 covers 14 residues. Trimming removed 5 bases at V and 10 bases at J, with 17 bases between. Germline V lookup: CDR1 MNHEY, CDR2 SVGAGI.

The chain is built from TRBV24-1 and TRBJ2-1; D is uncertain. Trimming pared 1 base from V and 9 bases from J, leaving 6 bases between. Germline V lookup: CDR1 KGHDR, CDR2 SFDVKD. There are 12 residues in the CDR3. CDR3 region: CATSDFELEQFF. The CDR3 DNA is TGTGCCACCAGTGATTTCGAGCTTGAGCAGTTCTTC.

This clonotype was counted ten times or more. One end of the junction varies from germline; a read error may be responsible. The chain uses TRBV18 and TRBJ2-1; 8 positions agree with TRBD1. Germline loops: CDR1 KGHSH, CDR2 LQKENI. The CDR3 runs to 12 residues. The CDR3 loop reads CASSLTGDQATF. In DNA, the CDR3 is TGTGCCAGCTCCTTGACAGGGGACCAAGCGACCTTC.

The DNA for the CDR3 is TGTGCCAGCAGCGTAGGGACAGGGGCGGCCCAAGAGACCCAGTACTTC. Translated: CASSVGTGAAQETQYF. The chain has TRBV9 and TRBJ2-5; the match to TRBD1 covers 9 bases. The CDR3 length is 16 residues. CDR1 and CDR2 from the germline V gene are SGDLS and YYNGEE. Trimming removed 0 bases from V and 1 base from J; junction bases left unmatched: 4.

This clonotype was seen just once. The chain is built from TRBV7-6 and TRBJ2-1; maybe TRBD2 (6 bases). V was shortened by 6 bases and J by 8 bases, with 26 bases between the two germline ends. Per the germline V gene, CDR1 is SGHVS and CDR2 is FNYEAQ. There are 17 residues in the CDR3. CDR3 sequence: CASRSQAGGAARDEQFF. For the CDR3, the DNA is TGTGCCAGCAGGTCCCAGGCCGGGGGAGCCGCCCGCGATGAGCAGTTCTTC.

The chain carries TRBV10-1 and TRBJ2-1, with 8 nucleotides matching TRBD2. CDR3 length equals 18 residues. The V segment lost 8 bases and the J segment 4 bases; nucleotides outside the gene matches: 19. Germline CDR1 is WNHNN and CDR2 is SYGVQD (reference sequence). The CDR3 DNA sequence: TGCGCCAGCGCAGGACGGGGGGGGGGGGGGAGAACGTACAATGAGCAGTTCTTC. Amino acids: CASAGRGGGGRTYNEQFF.

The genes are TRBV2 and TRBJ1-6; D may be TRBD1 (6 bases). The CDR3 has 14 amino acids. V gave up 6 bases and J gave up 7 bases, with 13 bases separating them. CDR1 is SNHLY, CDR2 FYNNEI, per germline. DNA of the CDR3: TGTGCCAGCAGCCCCAAGCAGGGGAATTCACCCCTCCACTTT. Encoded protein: CASSPKQGNSPLHF.

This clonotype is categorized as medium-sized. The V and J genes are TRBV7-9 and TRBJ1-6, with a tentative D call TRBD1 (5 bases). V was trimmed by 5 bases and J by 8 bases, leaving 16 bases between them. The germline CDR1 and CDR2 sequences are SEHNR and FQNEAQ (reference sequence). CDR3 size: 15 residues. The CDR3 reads CASSPLGVRDSPLHF. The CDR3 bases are TGTGCCAGCAGCCCCCTCGGGGTCAGGGATTCACCCCTCCACTTT.

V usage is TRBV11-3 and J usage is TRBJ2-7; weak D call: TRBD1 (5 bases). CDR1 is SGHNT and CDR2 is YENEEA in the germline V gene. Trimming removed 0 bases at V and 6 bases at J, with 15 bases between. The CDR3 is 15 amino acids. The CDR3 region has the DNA TGTGCCAGCAGCTTAGAGCCCACAGGTCCCAGCGAGCAGTACTTC. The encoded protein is CASSLEPTGPSEQYF.

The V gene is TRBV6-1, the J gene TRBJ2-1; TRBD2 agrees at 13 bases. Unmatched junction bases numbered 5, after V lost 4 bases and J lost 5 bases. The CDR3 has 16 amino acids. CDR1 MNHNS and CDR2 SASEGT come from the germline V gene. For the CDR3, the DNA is TGTGCCAGCAGTGTTCGGACTAGCGGGAGAGACAATGAGCAGTTCTTC. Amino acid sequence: CASSVRTSGRDNEQFF.